Included here is one TCR beta chain sequence, with context. This sample is drawn from a study of blood T cell repertoires in COVID-19. Across the study: The samples span acute and convalescent COVID-19 from the United States, Italy and Spain.

In the authors' workflow: Amplification of reference gene primers was used by the study to estimate nucleated cell counts. Repertoires were generated with immunoSEQ multiplex PCR, while TCRdb's copy carries only in-frame clones and drops some. Clonal size and the V and J genes are those of that table, whereas D and trimming came from the DNA. Among approximately 150,000 clones listed, 90% were seen once. V lost 2 bases, J lost 8 bases, and 8 bases stayed unmatched. The CDR3 totals 15 residues. Germline CDR1 SGHVS, CDR2 FQNEAQ. The V gene is TRBV7-8, the J gene TRBJ2-1; 8 bases map to TRBD2. Sequencing was carried out using peripheral blood. The sequence derives from a man in his 60s with active or convalescent COVID-19. The CDR3 here is CASSLKSGSYDEQFF. The CDR3, as DNA: TGTGCCAGCAGCTTAAAAAGCGGGAGTTATGATGAGCAGTTCTTC.